The T cell receptor beta chain described here comes from a study of response to subunit inactivated influenza vaccine. Study outcomes and limitations: With each seasonal influenza vaccination, the authors suggested, few new T cells are recruited.

This clonotype was observed a handful of times. As yet, its antigen is unknown. Each CDR3 protein is one row after TCRdb ran MiXCR on the RT-PCR reads. The table includes about 520,000 distinct CDR3 sequences, less than 30% detected once. The CDR3 has 13 residues. V shed 3 bases and J 7 bases; nucleotides not matched to a gene: 3. The specimen comprised CD4+ T cells sorted from PBMCs, sampled around 5 days after vaccination. The genes are TRBV12-3 or TRBV12-4 and TRBJ2-1; 7 bases fit TRBD1. This clonotype was obtained from a man aged 45-60 years who received an inactivated influenza vaccine. The CDR3 DNA reads as TGTGCCAGCAGTTTGCAGGGGGAAAATGAGCAGTTCTTC. Residues: CASSLQGENEQFF.